This T cell receptor (beta chain) was recovered during a study of blood T cell repertoires in COVID-19. Germline V gene lookup returns CDR1 SGDLS and CDR2 YYNGEE. There are 15 residues in the CDR3. Trimming removed 4 bases from V and 3 bases from J, with 14 bases in between. Per the authors' pipeline: From reference gene primer amplification, estimates of nucleated cell counts were derived. The assay was immunoSEQ multiplex PCR, and TCRdb's table has in-frame clones only and misses some. Clone size and the V and J calls come from that table; the DNA yielded D and trimming. This sample has around 140,000 clones, with approximately 80% found just once.

This sequence was found in a woman aged 55-69 years with acute or convalescent COVID-19. The specimen was peripheral blood. This rearrangement joins TRBV9 to TRBJ2-1; a possible D gene is TRBD2 (6 bases). DNA for the CDR3: TGTGCCAGCAGCTTCCGACTAGAAGGCTACAATGAGCAGTTCTTC. Its translation: CASSFRLEGYNEQFF.